This T cell receptor (beta chain) is from a study of T-cell memory formation after mild COVID-19. One entry per CDR3 protein, called by TCRdb with MiXCR from the 5' RACE reads. The data hold fewer than 200,000 distinct CDR3 sequences, with 13% observed a single time. Deletions cut 5 bases from V and 8 bases from J, with 15 bases between. CDR1 is LGHDT, CDR2 YNNKEL, per germline (reference sequence). The CDR3 totals 13 residues. In its sample, this clonotype was seen a few times. This receptor was identified in a man in his late teens or twenties who had mild COVID-19 (a few samples of this study predate the infection). Cell type and time point are not known. What was sequenced was PBMCs or a T cell subset sorted from them (not recorded which). The rearrangement links TRBV3-1 to TRBJ1-2, with D hard to call. The CDR3 DNA follows: TGTGCCAGCAGCTCCGGGATGTGGCAGGGCTACACCTTC. Translated, it gives CASSSGMWQGYTF.